One sample yielded the 21 T cell receptor beta chains listed below, sequenced in a study of molecular identifiers for immune sequencing clone quantification. TCRdb re-called the PCR reads through MiXCR, storing one row per CDR3 protein. The repertoire holds about 100,000 distinct CDR3 sequences, with roughly 38% as singletons. Material: naive CD8+ T cells from blood, with Jurkat cell RNA spiked in. The subset: FACS-sorted CD8+CD4-CCR7+CD45RA+ naive T cells. The receptors derive from a human donor in good health. Some libraries in this study had Jurkat cell RNA spiked in.

This clonotype was seen more than once but under ten times. For the CDR3, the DNA is TGTGCCAGCAGCCTACTGGACAGGGCCTACGAGCAGTACTTC. It codes for CASSLLDRAYEQYF. V and J are TRBV28 and TRBJ2-7; 8 bases are shared with TRBD1. The junction had 6 bases not matched to a gene; V was cut back by 6 bases and J by 2 bases. Germline-derived CDR1 and CDR2 are MDHEN and SYDVKM. The CDR3 has 14 amino acids. The whole variable domain, remainder taken from reference TRBV28 and TRBJ2-7, is DVKVTQSSRYLVKRTGEKVFLECVQDMDHENMFWYRQDPGLGLRLIYFSYDVKMKEKGDIPEGYSVSREKKERFSLILESASTNQTSMYLCASSLLDRAYEQYFGPGTRLTVT.

Note on this clonotype: One base away lies a much larger clone, so this may be a sequencing read error. The chain links TRBV28 to TRBJ1-1; D gene uncertain. Germline V CDR1 and CDR2: MDHEN, SYDVKM. V lost 11 bases and J lost 6, with 19 bases in between. The CDR3 runs to 13 residues. CDR3 nucleotide sequence: TGTGCCGCCGTCGGGCACCGCCAGCCTGAAGCTTTCTTT. This codes for CAAVGHRQPEAFF.

In regard to this clonotype: The final CDR3 position lacks the conserved phenylalanine or tryptophan, pointing to a likely read error. The chain uses TRBV5-6 and TRBJ2-3; D remains unclear. Trimming stripped 7 bases from V and 4 bases from J, with 7 bases between. CDR3 size: 11 residues. Germline V lookup: CDR1 SGHDT, CDR2 YYEEEE. CDR3 nucleotides: TGTGCCAGCGCAAGGGCAGATACGCAGTATTGT. Its protein product is CASARADTQYC.

In regard to this clonotype: A junction boundary mismatches the germline segment, possibly from a read error. Here the CDR3 DNA reads TGTGCCAGCAGCGTGGAGGGTATATTCACAGATACGCTGTATTTT. This encodes CASSVEGIFTDTLYF. V is TRBV9 and J is TRBJ2-3, with D perhaps matching TRBD2 (6 bases). In germline, CDR1 is SGDLS, CDR2 YYNGEE. CDR3 length: 15 amino acids.

V and J are TRBV2 and TRBJ2-7; TRBD1 is a possible D gene (6 bases). The CDR3 length is 12 residues. The germline V gene has CDR1 SNHLY and CDR2 FYNNEI. CDR3 in DNA: TGTGTAACCCAGGGGACCCGTCCCGAGCAGTACTTC. This gives the protein CVTQGTRPEQYF.

The gene calls are TRBV7-9 and TRBJ2-2, with a tentative D call TRBD1 (6 bases). V was trimmed by 5 bases and J by 7 bases, leaving 11 bases between them. CDR3 length equals 13 residues. CDR1 is SEHNR, CDR2 FQNEAQ, per germline (reference sequence). CDR3 region: CASSGHRDGELFF. The DNA of the CDR3 is TGTGCCAGCAGCGGTCACAGGGACGGGGAGCTGTTTTTT.

This clonotype was seen repeatedly, ten times or more. The chain has TRBV7-6 and TRBJ2-7; tentative D call: TRBD2 (7 bases). Between the trimmed V and J ends, which lost 5 bases and 3 bases, there was a span of 14 bases. Germline V lookup: CDR1 SGHVS, CDR2 FNYEAQ. The length of the CDR3 is 14 residues. This chain's CDR3 is CASSLRGQGYEQYF. The CDR3 DNA follows: TGTGCCAGCAGCCTGCGGGGGCAGGGCTACGAGCAGTACTTC.

V is TRBV24-1 and J is TRBJ2-1; D uncertain. Looked up from germline, CDR1 is KGHDR and CDR2 is SFDVKD. Trimming cost V 4 bases and J 8 bases, with 8 bases left between them. This CDR3 region has 12 residues. CDR3 region: CATSEGLHEQFF. The DNA for the CDR3 is TGTGCCACCAGTGAGGGTTTGCATGAGCAGTTCTTC.

This clonotype occurred once. A much larger clone lies one base from this, so it may be a read error. The chain links TRBV11-2 to TRBJ2-3; 9 nucleotides align to TRBD1. The CDR3 contains 15 residues. Germline loops: CDR1 SGHAT, CDR2 FQNNGV. In DNA form, the CDR3 reads TGTGCCAGCAGCCACTACAGGGGGCGAACAGATACGCGGTATTTT. Encoded protein: CASSHYRGRTDTRYF.

The rearrangement uses TRBV20-1 and TRBJ2-1; D call uncertain. V was cut by 7 bases and J by 5 bases, with 15 bases left in between. Germline V lookup: CDR1 DFQATT, CDR2 SNEGSKA (reference sequence). The CDR3 length is 13 residues. CDR3 DNA sequence: TGCAGTGGTAGCCGCGGCGGAGACAATGAGCAGTTCTTC. Translating gives CSGSRGGDNEQFF.

Many counts were recorded for this clonotype. The chain carries TRBV6-6 and TRBJ2-2; 11 nucleotides align to TRBD1. J lost 5 bases, V lost 5 bases, and 7 bases had no gene match. The CDR3 has 16 residues. Germline lookup yields CDR1 MNHNY and CDR2 SVGAGI (reference sequence). CDR3 protein: CASSERDRGVTGELFF. In DNA, the CDR3 is TGTGCCAGCAGTGAACGGGACAGGGGGGTTACCGGGGAGCTGTTTTTT.

The CDR3 reads CASSPRTDAYEQYF. As DNA, the CDR3 is TGTGCCAGCAGCCCTCGGACAGATGCCTACGAGCAGTACTTC. The rearrangement joins TRBV7-9 to TRBJ2-7; possibly TRBD1 for D (6 bases). The V end was cut by 5 bases, the J end by 2 bases, with 13 bases between. The CDR3 spans 14 residues. Per germline, CDR1 SEHNR and CDR2 FQNEAQ (reference sequence).

The chain couples TRBV29-1 to TRBJ1-6, with 8 bases lining up with TRBD1. Germline trimming cut 7 bases from V and 1 base from J; bases unmatched to any gene: 6. Per the germline V gene, CDR1 is SQVTM and CDR2 is ANQGSEA. The CDR3 spans 15 residues. CDR3 sequence (DNA): TGCAGCGATCGGACAGGGTTTTCCTATAATTCACCCCTCCACTTT. Translated, it gives CSDRTGFSYNSPLHF.

The chain employs TRBV28 and TRBJ2-7; D tentatively reads TRBD1 or TRBD2 (5 bases each). This CDR3 has 15 amino acids. V was pared by 6 bases and J by 4 bases, with 19 bases between. Germline V gene sequence: CDR1 MDHEN, CDR2 SYDVKM. CDR3 in DNA: TGTGCCAGCAGCCAGGGACCCTCCCCGGGGTACGAGCAGTACTTC. The encoded protein is CASSQGPSPGYEQYF.

This clonotype was observed a handful of times. V usage is TRBV3-1 and J usage is TRBJ2-5, with D perhaps TRBD2 (6 bases). Germline CDR1 reads LGHDT; CDR2 reads YNNKEL (reference sequence). This CDR3 has 15 amino acids. V lost 5 bases to trimming and J lost 4 bases, with 17 bases between them. The CDR3 region has the DNA TGTGCCAGCAGCGAACGATTTGGAGGGAGAGAGACCCAGTACTTC. This translates into CASSERFGGRETQYF.

This clonotype came up a few times. This chain joins TRBV4-3 and TRBJ2-3, with D hard to call. There are 12 residues in the CDR3. Germline assignment: CDR1 LGHNA and CDR2 YSLEER. V gave up 0 bases and J gave up 5 bases, with 3 bases separating them. The CDR3 nucleotides are TGCGCCAGCAGCCAAGATGTAGATACGCAGTATTTT. Its translation is CASSQDVDTQYF.

Note on this clonotype: This may come from a read error, since a much larger clone is one base off. The genes are TRBV29-1 and TRBJ2-7; TRBD1 agrees at 9 bases. This CDR3 has 15 residues. Germline V CDR1 and CDR2: SQVTM, ANQGSEA. The CDR3 DNA reads as TGCAGCGTTGAAGAAGACAGGGGGATTTCCTACGAGCAGTGCTTC. It encodes CSVEEDRGISYEQCF.

This clonotype was picked up many times. The rearrangement joins TRBV7-2 to TRBJ2-3; 12 bases match TRBD1. CDR3 length: 16 amino acids. Germline-derived CDR1 and CDR2 are SGHTA and FQGNSA. Losses at the gene ends were 5 bases for V and 0 bases for J; bases not matched to a gene: 3. The CDR3 spells CASSRDRGHSTDTQYF. Written as DNA, the CDR3 is TGTGCCAGCAGCCGGGACAGGGGGCATAGCACAGATACGCAGTATTTT. Full variable domain (missing parts from reference TRBV7-2 and TRBJ2-3): GAGVSQSPSNKVTEKGKDVELRCDPISGHTALYWYRQSLGQGLEFLIYFQGNSAPDKSGLPSDRFSAERTGGSVSTLTIQRTQQEDSAVYLCASSRDRGHSTDTQYFGPGTRLTVL.

In the case of this clonotype: This may be a read error: a much more frequent sequence differs by one nucleotide. The chain links TRBV12-3 or TRBV12-4 to TRBJ1-5, with unresolved D. The CDR3 contains 15 residues. CDR3 coding DNA: TGTGCCTGCAGTCCCACGAACATCGTGGGCCAGCCCCAGCATTTT. Encoded protein: CACSPTNIVGQPQHF.

This clonotype was observed many times. The genes are TRBV29-1 and TRBJ1-1; D unresolved. This CDR3 spans 12 amino acids. Trimming left V 1 base short and J 8 bases short, with 11 bases between. Looked up from germline, CDR1 is SQVTM and CDR2 is ANQGSEA. The CDR3 nucleotides read TGCAGCGTTGAAGGTCCGCGGGTGGAAGCTTTCTTT. As protein: CSVEGPRVEAFF. The entire variable domain, with the rest obtained from reference TRBV29-1 and TRBJ1-1, is as follows: SAVISQKPSRDICQRGTSLTIQCQVDSQVTMMFWYRQQPGQSLTLIATANQGSEATYESGFVIDKFPISRPNLTFSTLTVSNMSPEDSSIYLCSVEGPRVEAFFGQGTRLTVV.

The rearrangement joins TRBV19 to TRBJ1-1, with D maybe TRBD1 (6 bases). The CDR3 is 14 residues long. Between the trimmed V and J ends, which lost 3 bases and 6 bases, there was a span of 14 bases. Germline CDR1 LNHDA, CDR2 SQIVND (reference sequence). DNA of the CDR3: TGTGCCAGTAGTATTGGGGGGCCCTTATCTGAAGCTTTCTTT. Residues: CASSIGGPLSEAFF.